What follows describes a single T cell receptor beta chain. Its antigen is unidentified. The CDR3 length is 11 residues. Trimming removed 2 bases from V and 4 bases from J, with 3 bases in between. The germline gives CDR1 SQVTM, CDR2 ANQGSEA. This sample was taken from a study of cytomegalovirus exposure and HLA in healthy donors. Study-level findings and limits: Follow-up analysis later connected one missense variant in DCLRE1C with trimming of TCR beta V- and J-genes.

The PCR ran on 60 Vbeta and 13 Jbeta primers. Sequencing was performed with immunoSEQ multiplex PCR; in TCRdb, only in-frame clones are kept and a portion is missing. The table includes 100,000 to 150,000 clones, roughly 80% detected once. The clonotype comes from a man aged 50 or older in good health and CMV-seropositive. The sample comprised PBMCs. V is TRBV29-1 and J is TRBJ1-3, with D unclear. The CDR3: CSVESGNTIYF. DNA of the CDR3: TGCAGCGTTGAATCGGGAAACACCATATATTTT.